This section outlines one T cell receptor beta chain sequence together with its context. The antigen remains undetermined. The study included ophthalmopathy patients with Clinical Activity Score at least 3, NOSPECS grade at least 4 and duration under 3 months. The CDR3 regions of TCR beta were amplified from RNA transcripts. First-round RT-PCR of the TCR CDR3 relied on the HTBI primer set. TCRdb passed the multiplex PCR reads through MiXCR, listing each CDR3 protein once. The sample has 250,000 to 300,000 distinct CDR3 sequences; about a sixth are singletons. The data belong to a study of T cells in Graves' hyperthyroidism and ophthalmopathy. Study in general: Before treatment of any kind, peripheral blood was taken at initial diagnosis. Whole-study results and caveats: Most clonotypes expanded in thyroid above 0.001 were likewise present in blood. From stable hyperthyroidism, ophthalmopathy was separated by a 13 V-J model.

Per germline, CDR1 SGHVS and CDR2 FQNEAQ. Trimming took 2 bases from V and 2 from J; bases not matched to a gene: 7. The CDR3 covers 16 residues. The chain combines TRBV7-8 with TRBJ2-5, with 8 bases aligning to TRBD1. The TCR was taken from an older woman with Graves' ophthalmopathy. The source material was blood. The CDR3 region has the DNA TGTGCCAGCAGCTTAAGAAGGACAGGGAGTCAAGAGACCCAGTACTTC. Its translation is CASSLRRTGSQETQYF.